One and the same sample provided the 25 T cell receptor beta chains below, sequenced in a study of blood T cell repertoires in COVID-19. Profiled with immunoSEQ multiplex PCR; TCRdb holds only in-frame clones, not every one. The sample lists 250,000 to 350,000 clones, 90% seen once, with about 1.5% in the top ten. The sequenced material came from PBMCs or T cells enriched from blood (not recorded which). The receptors derive from a young woman with acute COVID-19.

The V gene is TRBV6-5, the J gene TRBJ1-1; 8 bases align to TRBD1. Germline loops: CDR1 MNHEY, CDR2 SVGAGI. Trimming cost V 6 bases and J 6 bases; bases outside gene matches: 6. This CDR3 contains 13 residues. The CDR3 nucleotides are TGTGCCAGCAGGTCAGGGGGCGTCTCTGAAGCTTTCTTT. It translates to CASRSGGVSEAFF.

This chain joins TRBV27 and TRBJ2-1; TRBD1 matches 7 bases. CDR3 length: 14 residues. With 5 bases clipped from V and 10 bases from J, the junction kept 11 bases outside the gene matches. The germline gives CDR1 MNHEY, CDR2 SMNVEV (reference sequence). CDR3 DNA: TGTGCCAGCAGTGCCAACAGGGGAGTACACGAGCAGTTCTTC. Its protein is CASSANRGVHEQFF.

This clone was seen once. The J gene is TRBJ2-2, the V gene TRBV19, with D possibly TRBD2 on 5 matching bases. The ends were cut back, 4 bases at V and 6 bases at J, with 21 bases in the middle. Germline CDR1 is LNHDA and CDR2 is SQIVND (reference sequence). The CDR3 spans 17 residues. The CDR3 DNA is TGTGCCAGTAGTAATTACCCCCTAGCAATCGTTCCCGGGGAGCTGTTTTTT. Residues: CASSNYPLAIVPGELFF.

The chain carries TRBV28 and TRBJ2-1; 8 bases agree with TRBD2. Germline CDR1 and CDR2: MDHEN and SYDVKM. V trimming: 9 bases; J trimming: 3 bases; junction bases outside the gene matches: 16. CDR3 size: 17 residues. CDR3 residues: CASTGRLASGSYNEQFF. CDR3 DNA: TGTGCCAGTACGGGACGACTTGCCAGCGGGAGCTACAATGAGCAGTTCTTC.

The J gene is TRBJ1-5, the V gene TRBV19; weak D call: TRBD1 (6 bases). The CDR3 has 17 residues. V was pared by 3 bases and J by 4 bases, with 19 bases between. Germline V gives CDR1 LNHDA, CDR2 SQIVND (reference sequence). CDR3 region: CASSIPSNRDINQPQHF. The CDR3 DNA sequence: TGTGCCAGTAGTATTCCCTCAAACCGGGACATTAATCAGCCCCAGCATTTT.

This chain connects TRBV18 to TRBJ1-5; the D is unclear. CDR1 is KGHSH and CDR2 is LQKENI in the germline V gene. V dropped 5 bases and J dropped 2 bases, with 7 bases sitting between them. This CDR3 has 13 amino acids. Here the CDR3 reads CASSLPGNQPQHF. CDR3 bases: TGTGCCAGCTCATTACCGGGCAATCAGCCCCAGCATTTT.

V gene TRBV7-2 combines with J gene TRBJ2-3; no clear D. Between the trimmed V and J ends, which lost 5 bases and 5 bases, there was a span of 20 bases. This CDR3 contains 16 residues. CDR1 is SGHTA and CDR2 is FQGNSA in the germline V gene. The CDR3 loop is CASSGSQTGFLDTQYF. The CDR3 DNA sequence: TGTGCCAGCAGCGGATCCCAGACGGGTTTTCTAGATACGCAGTATTTT.

The chain joins TRBV18 to TRBJ2-1; 12 positions agree with TRBD2. Trimming cost V 3 bases and J 6 bases; bases outside gene matches: 3. Germline CDR1 reads KGHSH; CDR2 reads LQKENI. The CDR3 totals 15 residues. CDR3 nucleotide sequence: TGTGCCAGCTCACCGGTGACTAGCGGGAGCAATGAGCAGTTCTTC. Translating it yields CASSPVTSGSNEQFF.

This chain links TRBV19 with TRBJ1-6; 9 nucleotides align to TRBD1. CDR3 length equals 17 residues. J gave up 6 bases and V 5 bases, and 11 bases lay outside the gene matches. Germline CDR1 reads LNHDA; CDR2 reads SQIVND (reference sequence). The CDR3 here is CASSATTGGRINSPLHF. In DNA form, the CDR3 reads TGTGCCAGTAGTGCCACGACAGGGGGGAGAATTAATTCACCCCTCCACTTT. Full variable domain (rest looked up from reference TRBV19 and TRBJ1-6): DGGITQSPKYLFRKEGQNVTLSCEQNLNHDAMYWYRQDPGQGLRLIYYSQIVNDFQKGDIAEGYSVSREKKESFPLTVTSAQKNPTAFYLCASSATTGGRINSPLHFGNGTRLTVT.

The V gene is TRBV18, the J gene TRBJ1-6, with TRBD1 matching over 10 bases. CDR1 is KGHSH and CDR2 is LQKENI in the germline V gene. CDR3 length equals 15 residues. Trimming took 2 bases from V and 8 from J; bases not matched to a gene: 3. CDR3 sequence: CASSPDRGRDSPLHF. The CDR3 bases are TGTGCCAGCTCACCAGACAGGGGGCGCGATTCACCCCTCCACTTT.

The chain couples TRBV30 to TRBJ1-2, with TRBD1 matching 10 bases. Germline V gene sequence: CDR1 GTSNPN, CDR2 SVGIG (reference sequence). The CDR3 length is 13 residues. The J segment lost 7 bases and the V segment lost 3 bases, leaving 5 bases of the junction unmatched. The CDR3 DNA sequence: TGTGCCTGGAGCGACGGGACAGGGGTTGGCTACACCTTC. It yields the protein CAWSDGTGVGYTF.

This clone was seen at least ten times. The chain links TRBV7-8 to TRBJ2-2; TRBD2 matches at 12 bases. The trim removed 8 bases at V and 7 bases at J, leaving 5 bases unmatched. Germline V gene sequence: CDR1 SGHVS, CDR2 FQNEAQ. The CDR3 spans 14 residues. CDR3 DNA sequence: TGTGCCAGCGCTAGCGGGAGGGCCTACGGGGAGCTGTTTTTT. It is translated as CASASGRAYGELFF. Full variable domain (outside the CDR3, taken from reference TRBV7-8 and TRBJ2-2): GAGVSQSPRYKVAKRGQDVALRCDPISGHVSLFWYQQALGQGPEFLTYFQNEAQLDKSGLPSDRFFAERPEGSVSTLKIQRTQQEDSAVYLCASASGRAYGELFFGEGSRLTVL.

The chain recombines TRBV5-6 with TRBJ1-2; a possible D gene is TRBD1 (5 bases). In germline, CDR1 is SGHDT, CDR2 YYEEEE. CDR3 length: 14 amino acids. Trimming left V 4 bases short and J 5 bases short, with 15 bases between. CDR3 region: CASSTRARGYGYTF. CDR3 DNA: TGTGCCAGCAGCACAAGGGCGCGGGGGTATGGCTACACCTTC. Filled out from reference TRBV5-6 and TRBJ1-2, the complete variable domain reads DAGVTQSPTHLIKTRGQQVTLRCSPKSGHDTVSWYQQALGQGPQFIFQYYEEEERQRGNFPDRFSGHQFPNYSSELNVNALLLGDSALYLCASSTRARGYGYTFGSGTRLTVV.

The gene calls are TRBV5-1 and TRBJ2-7, with D possibly matching TRBD2 (6 bases). The V end was cut by 4 bases, the J end by 3 bases, with 14 bases between. CDR1 and CDR2 from the germline V gene are SGHRS and YFSETQ. The CDR3 covers 14 residues. This chain's CDR3 is CASSPRGSGYEQYF. In nucleotides, the CDR3 is TGCGCCAGCAGCCCCCGGGGTAGCGGCTACGAGCAGTACTTC.

This chain links TRBV5-1 with TRBJ2-1, with 9 bases that match TRBD1. The length of the CDR3 is 15 residues. The J segment lost 4 bases and the V segment lost 4 bases, leaving 6 bases of the junction unmatched. Germline CDR1 and CDR2: SGHRS and YFSETQ. CDR3 bases: TGCGCCAGCAGCCGCGGACAGGGGAATTACAATGAGCAGTTCTTC. Protein sequence: CASSRGQGNYNEQFF.

The V gene is TRBV12-3 or TRBV12-4, the J gene TRBJ1-2; no reliable D call. This CDR3 has 13 amino acids. Trimming cost V 3 bases and J 0 bases, with 5 bases left between them. The CDR3 spells CASSFEANYGYTF. The CDR3 region has the DNA TGTGCCAGCAGTTTTGAGGCTAACTATGGCTACACCTTC.

The chain links TRBV10-2 to TRBJ1-1; 8 bases align to TRBD1. CDR1 is WSHSY, CDR2 SAAADI, per germline. The J segment lost 3 bases and the V segment lost 2 bases, leaving 11 bases of the junction unmatched. The CDR3 length is 17 residues. CDR3 bases: TGCGCCAGCAGTGAGACCGTCAGGGGGCGCAAGGACACTGAAGCTTTCTTT. Encoded protein: CASSETVRGRKDTEAFF.

This chain connects TRBV5-6 to TRBJ1-2; 7 nucleotides agree with TRBD1. The ends lost 4 bases at V and 7 bases at J; junction bases unmatched: 4. The CDR3 is 12 amino acids. Germline values: CDR1 SGHDT, CDR2 YYEEEE. The DNA of the CDR3 is TGTGCCAGCAGCCCTGGGACAGCTGGCTACACCTTC. Protein product: CASSPGTAGYTF. The whole variable domain, filled in from reference TRBV5-6 and TRBJ1-2, reads DAGVTQSPTHLIKTRGQQVTLRCSPKSGHDTVSWYQQALGQGPQFIFQYYEEEERQRGNFPDRFSGHQFPNYSSELNVNALLLGDSALYLCASSPGTAGYTFGSGTRLTVV.

This clone was seen a single time. The J gene is TRBJ1-5, the V gene TRBV19; possible D gene TRBD1, 5 bases. CDR1 is LNHDA and CDR2 is SQIVND in the germline V gene (reference sequence). This CDR3 is built from 17 residues. Trimming shortened V by 2 bases and J by 3 bases, and 17 bases separated the two germline ends. CDR3 amino acids: CASSILTGPRPNQPQHF. CDR3 coding DNA: TGTGCCAGTAGTATACTAACAGGCCCTCGGCCCAATCAGCCCCAGCATTTT.

The chain employs TRBV5-5 and TRBJ2-5; no reliable D call. The germline V and J ends were trimmed by 0 bases and 1 base, with 7 bases remaining between them. The CDR3 has 14 amino acids. The germline V gene has CDR1 SGHKS and CDR2 YYEKEE (reference sequence). The chain's CDR3 is CASSLGSSQETQYF. The DNA of the CDR3 is TGTGCCAGCAGCTTGGGGTCCAGCCAAGAGACCCAGTACTTC.

CDR3 sequence: CASSPTGSGEQYF. The DNA for the CDR3 is TGTGCCAGCAGCCCGACGGGGTCCGGCGAGCAGTACTTC. This chain links TRBV14 with TRBJ2-7, with D perhaps TRBD2 (5 bases). V lost 4 bases to trimming and J lost 6 bases, with 13 bases between them. The CDR3 has 13 amino acids. CDR1 is SGHDN and CDR2 is FVKESK in the germline V gene.

This clone showed up just a few times. The CDR3 DNA sequence: TGTGCCAGCAGCTTCATATCGGTTGAAGAGACCCAGTACTTC. It is translated as CASSFISVEETQYF. The genes are TRBV7-2 and TRBJ2-5; D not resolved. V gave up 3 bases and J gave up 3 bases, with 11 bases separating them. The CDR3 extends over 14 amino acids. Germline CDR1 and CDR2: SGHTA and FQGNSA.

The chain has TRBV6-2 or TRBV6-3 and TRBJ2-7; 9 nucleotides align to TRBD2. CDR1 MNHEY and CDR2 SVGEGT come from the germline V gene. V shed 2 bases, J shed 7 bases, and the junction held 9 bases outside the gene matches. The CDR3 runs to 15 residues. The CDR3: CASSYRAGGPGEQYF. The CDR3 DNA is TGTGCCAGCAGTTACAGGGCGGGAGGGCCCGGTGAGCAGTACTTC.

The chain uses TRBV6-5 and TRBJ1-1, with a possible D match to TRBD1 (6 bases). Trimming stripped 2 bases from V and 0 bases from J, with 10 bases between. The CDR3 has 15 amino acids. Germline CDR1 MNHEY, CDR2 SVGAGI. The DNA of the CDR3 is TGTGCCAGCAGTTACCTCTCAGGGGTGAACACTGAAGCTTTCTTT. Residues: CASSYLSGVNTEAFF.

The chain's CDR3 is CASSARLAGFHTGELFF. CDR3 sequence (DNA): TGCGCCAGCAGCGCCCGACTAGCGGGATTCCACACCGGGGAGCTGTTTTTT. The chain couples TRBV4-1 to TRBJ2-2; 11 nucleotides align to TRBD2. The ends lost 5 bases at V and 3 bases at J; junction bases unmatched: 8. The CDR3 is 17 amino acids. Looked up from germline, CDR1 is MGHRA and CDR2 is YSYEKL.